This T cell receptor beta chain was sequenced for a study of PD-1 blockade in classical Hodgkin lymphoma. General observations from the study: Repertoire differences have undefined causes, possibly disease activity or prior therapy. As was reported, newly diagnosed patients showed lower baseline TCR diversity than healthy donors did.

Assay used: immunoSEQ multiplex PCR; TCRdb lists only in-frame clones, some missing. The table has some 4,300 clones, around 84% seen once. J lost 6 bases, V lost 8 bases, and 4 bases had no gene match. The CDR3 is 12 residues long. Germline V CDR1 and CDR2: SQVTM, ANQGSEA. Noted time point: newly diagnosed, previously untreated cHL patient sample. Thawed PBMCs were the source of CD8+ T cells, obtained through magnetic negative selection. PBMCs representing newly diagnosed, untreated classical Hodgkin lymphoma functioned as the comparison. As to this clone: Antigen: not known.

The sample comprised CD8+ T cells from blood. The V call is TRBV29-1, the J call TRBJ2-2; TRBD2 aligns across 9 bases. This TCR came from a human donor with classical Hodgkin lymphoma. For the CDR3, the DNA is TGCAGCTTAGCGGGAGTTGCCGGGGAGCTGTTTTTT. Protein product: CSLAGVAGELFF.